This T cell receptor (beta chain) was captured by sequencing in a study of cytomegalovirus exposure and HLA in healthy donors. Study-level points and caveats: The study carried out a later analysis of TCR beta sequences. It associated under 20,000 of them with specific HLA alleles at a false discovery rate of 0.05.

Comments on this clone: The target antigen is unknown.

Both 60 Vbeta primers and 13 Jbeta primers went into the PCR. Here immunoSEQ multiplex PCR was the method, and the copy in TCRdb shows in-frame clones only, minus some. The sample has roughly 62,000 clones, and its top ten clones hold approximately 2.1%. The V and J ends lost 3 bases and 1 base, in that order; junction bases with no gene match: 9. The CDR3 totals 19 residues. Germline V CDR1 and CDR2: SGHDT, YYEEEE. The TCR was taken from a woman younger than 30 in good health and CMV-seronegative. Sequencing was done on a sample of PBMCs. The chain couples TRBV5-6 to TRBJ2-1; 14 nucleotides align to TRBD2. The CDR3 protein is CASSSLRLAGGFSYNEQFF. CDR3 in DNA: TGTGCCAGCAGCTCCCTGCGACTAGCGGGGGGGTTTTCCTACAATGAGCAGTTCTTC.